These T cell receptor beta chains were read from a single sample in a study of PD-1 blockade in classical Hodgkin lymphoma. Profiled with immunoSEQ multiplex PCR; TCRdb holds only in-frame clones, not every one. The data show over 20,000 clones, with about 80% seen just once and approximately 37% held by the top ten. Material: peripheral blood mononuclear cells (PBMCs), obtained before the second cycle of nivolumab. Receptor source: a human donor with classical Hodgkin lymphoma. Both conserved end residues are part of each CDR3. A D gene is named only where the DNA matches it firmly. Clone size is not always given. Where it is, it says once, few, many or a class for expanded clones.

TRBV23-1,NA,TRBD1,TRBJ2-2,CASRQGEYTGELFF,TGCGCCAGCCGACAGGGGGAGTACACCGGGGAGCTGTTTTTT
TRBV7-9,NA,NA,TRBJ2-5,CASSFETGRETQYF,TGTGCCAGCAGCTTCGAGACAGGACGGGAGACCCAGTACTTC
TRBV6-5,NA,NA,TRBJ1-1,CASSPLPGSGTEAFF,TGTGCCAGCAGTCCTTTACCCGGGTCCGGCACTGAAGCTTTCTTT
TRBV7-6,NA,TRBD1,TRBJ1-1,CASSLAPTGGTEAFF,TGTGCCAGCAGCTTAGCCCCGACAGGGGGCACTGAAGCTTTCTTT
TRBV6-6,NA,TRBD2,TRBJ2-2,CASSYWGGRVIGELFF,TGTGCCAGCAGTTACTGGGGCGGGAGGGTAATCGGGGAGCTGTTTTTT
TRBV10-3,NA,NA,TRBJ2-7,CAIGVGEQYF,TGTGCCATCGGGGTCGGCGAGCAGTACTTC
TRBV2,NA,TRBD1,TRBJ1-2,CASLLETGAGGYTF,TGTGCCAGCCTCCTCGAGACAGGGGCTGGTGGCTACACCTTC
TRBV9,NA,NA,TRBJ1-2,CASRSPWGGPNYGYTF,TGTGCCAGCAGGTCTCCCTGGGGGGGCCCTAACTATGGCTACACCTTC
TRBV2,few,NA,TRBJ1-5,CASSDRVNQPQHF,TGTGCCAGCAGTGACCGGGTCAATCAGCCCCAGCATTTT
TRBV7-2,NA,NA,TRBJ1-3,CASSLRSSGNTIYF,TGTGCCAGCAGCTTAAGGTCCTCCGGAAACACCATATATTTT
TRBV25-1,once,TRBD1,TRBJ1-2,CASSEGTGRWGYTF,TGTGCCAGCAGTGAGGGGACAGGCCGATGGGGCTACACCTTC
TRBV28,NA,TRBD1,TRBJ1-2,CASSFLGQGNYGYTF,TGTGCCAGCAGTTTTTTGGGACAGGGTAACTATGGCTACACCTTC
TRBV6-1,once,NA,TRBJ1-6,CASSDLGSPLHF,TGTGCCAGCAGTGATTTAGGGTCACCCCTCCACTTT
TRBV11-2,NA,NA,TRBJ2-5,CASSAIRDGETQYF,TGTGCCAGCAGCGCGATCAGGGACGGCGAGACCCAGTACTTC
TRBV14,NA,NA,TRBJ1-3,CASSRITGQGGNTIYF,TGTGCCAGCAGCCGCATAACAGGGCAGGGAGGAAACACCATATATTTT
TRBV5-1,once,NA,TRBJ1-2,CASSLEGRDGYTF,TGCGCCAGCAGCTTGGAAGGAAGGGATGGCTACACCTTC
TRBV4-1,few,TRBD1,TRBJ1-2,CASSQEGAAGGDSNYGYTF,TGCGCCAGCAGCCAAGAAGGGGCGGCAGGGGGCGATTCTAACTATGGCTACACCTTC
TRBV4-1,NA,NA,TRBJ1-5,CASSRQEGDQPQHF,TGCGCCAGCAGCCGACAGGAGGGGGATCAGCCCCAGCATTTT
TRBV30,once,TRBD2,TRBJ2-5,CAWRFAGLALQTQYF,TGTGCCTGGAGATTTGCGGGACTAGCTCTACAGACCCAGTACTTC
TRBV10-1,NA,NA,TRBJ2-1,CASSEGGKEGGEQFF,TGCGCCAGCAGTGAAGGCGGGAAGGAGGGGGGTGAGCAGTTCTTC
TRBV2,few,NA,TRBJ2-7,CASSRDGYEQYF,TGTGCCAGCTCCAGGGACGGTTATGAGCAGTACTTC
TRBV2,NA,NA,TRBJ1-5,CASSDSRRVSNQPQHF,TGTGCCAGCAGTGACTCTCGACGGGTTAGCAATCAGCCCCAGCATTTT
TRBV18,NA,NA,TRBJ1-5,CASSPRQDQPQHF,TGTGCCAGCTCACCGCGACAGGATCAGCCCCAGCATTTT
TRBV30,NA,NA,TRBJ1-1,CAWKIENTEAFF,TGTGCCTGGAAGATCGAGAACACTGAAGCTTTCTTT
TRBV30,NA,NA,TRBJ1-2,CAWSVRPSNFYGYTF,TGTGCCTGGAGTGTACGCCCCAGTAATTTTTATGGCTACACCTTC
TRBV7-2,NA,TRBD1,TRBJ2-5,CASRLTGGPAAGQETQYF,TGTGCCAGCAGACTAACAGGGGGTCCAGCGGCGGGCCAAGAGACCCAGTACTTC
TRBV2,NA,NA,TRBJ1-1,CASNPDSPGGPEAFF,TGTGCCAGCAACCCGGACAGCCCGGGTGGGCCTGAAGCTTTCTTT
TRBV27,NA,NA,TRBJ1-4,CARGGDFPEKLFF,TGTGCCAGGGGAGGGGATTTCCCTGAAAAACTGTTTTTT
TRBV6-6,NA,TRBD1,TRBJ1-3,CASSYEGASGNTIYF,TGTGCCAGCAGTTATGAGGGGGCCTCTGGAAACACCATATATTTT
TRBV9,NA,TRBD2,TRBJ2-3,CASTGTNTDTQYF,TGTGCCAGCACCGGGACTAACACAGATACGCAGTATTTT
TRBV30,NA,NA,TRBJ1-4,CAWSGQVNEKLFF,TGTGCCTGGAGTGGACAGGTTAATGAAAAACTGTTTTTT
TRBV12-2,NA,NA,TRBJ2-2,CASRRASGSSNTGELFF,TGTGCAAGTCGCCGGGCTAGCGGGAGTAGTAACACCGGGGAGCTGTTTTTT
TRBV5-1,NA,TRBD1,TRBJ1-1,CASSLDGQGKNTEAFF,TGCGCCAGCAGCTTAGACGGACAGGGTAAGAACACTGAAGCTTTCTTT
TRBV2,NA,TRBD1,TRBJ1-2,CASTGGTGTGENYTF,TGTGCCAGCACGGGGGGAACCGGGACAGGGGAGAACTACACCTTC
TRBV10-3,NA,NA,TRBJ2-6,CAISRTSGANVLTF,TGTGCCATCAGTCGAACTTCTGGGGCCAACGTCCTGACTTTC
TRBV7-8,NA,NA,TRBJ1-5,CASSLVNQPQHF,TGTGCCAGCAGCTTAGTAAATCAGCCCCAGCATTTT
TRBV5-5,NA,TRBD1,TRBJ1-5,CASSLGGQVDGNQPQHF,TGTGCCAGCAGCTTGGGTGGACAGGTCGACGGCAATCAGCCCCAGCATTTT
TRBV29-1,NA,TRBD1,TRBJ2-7,CSVGGTGYSYEQYF,TGCAGCGTTGGTGGGACAGGGTACTCCTACGAGCAGTACTTC
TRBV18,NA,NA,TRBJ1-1,CASSPGGDTEAFF,TGTGCCAGCTCACCGGGGGGGGACACTGAAGCTTTCTTT
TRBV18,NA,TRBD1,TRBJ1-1,CASSWDSEAFF,TGTGCCAGCTCATGGGACAGTGAAGCTTTCTTT
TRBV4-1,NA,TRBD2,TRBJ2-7,CASSQESAGVRYF,TGCGCCAGCAGCCAAGAATCTGCGGGGGTGAGGTACTTC
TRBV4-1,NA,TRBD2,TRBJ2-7,CASSQEGLAGFDEQYF,TGCGCCAGCAGCCAAGAAGGACTAGCGGGGTTTGACGAGCAGTACTTC